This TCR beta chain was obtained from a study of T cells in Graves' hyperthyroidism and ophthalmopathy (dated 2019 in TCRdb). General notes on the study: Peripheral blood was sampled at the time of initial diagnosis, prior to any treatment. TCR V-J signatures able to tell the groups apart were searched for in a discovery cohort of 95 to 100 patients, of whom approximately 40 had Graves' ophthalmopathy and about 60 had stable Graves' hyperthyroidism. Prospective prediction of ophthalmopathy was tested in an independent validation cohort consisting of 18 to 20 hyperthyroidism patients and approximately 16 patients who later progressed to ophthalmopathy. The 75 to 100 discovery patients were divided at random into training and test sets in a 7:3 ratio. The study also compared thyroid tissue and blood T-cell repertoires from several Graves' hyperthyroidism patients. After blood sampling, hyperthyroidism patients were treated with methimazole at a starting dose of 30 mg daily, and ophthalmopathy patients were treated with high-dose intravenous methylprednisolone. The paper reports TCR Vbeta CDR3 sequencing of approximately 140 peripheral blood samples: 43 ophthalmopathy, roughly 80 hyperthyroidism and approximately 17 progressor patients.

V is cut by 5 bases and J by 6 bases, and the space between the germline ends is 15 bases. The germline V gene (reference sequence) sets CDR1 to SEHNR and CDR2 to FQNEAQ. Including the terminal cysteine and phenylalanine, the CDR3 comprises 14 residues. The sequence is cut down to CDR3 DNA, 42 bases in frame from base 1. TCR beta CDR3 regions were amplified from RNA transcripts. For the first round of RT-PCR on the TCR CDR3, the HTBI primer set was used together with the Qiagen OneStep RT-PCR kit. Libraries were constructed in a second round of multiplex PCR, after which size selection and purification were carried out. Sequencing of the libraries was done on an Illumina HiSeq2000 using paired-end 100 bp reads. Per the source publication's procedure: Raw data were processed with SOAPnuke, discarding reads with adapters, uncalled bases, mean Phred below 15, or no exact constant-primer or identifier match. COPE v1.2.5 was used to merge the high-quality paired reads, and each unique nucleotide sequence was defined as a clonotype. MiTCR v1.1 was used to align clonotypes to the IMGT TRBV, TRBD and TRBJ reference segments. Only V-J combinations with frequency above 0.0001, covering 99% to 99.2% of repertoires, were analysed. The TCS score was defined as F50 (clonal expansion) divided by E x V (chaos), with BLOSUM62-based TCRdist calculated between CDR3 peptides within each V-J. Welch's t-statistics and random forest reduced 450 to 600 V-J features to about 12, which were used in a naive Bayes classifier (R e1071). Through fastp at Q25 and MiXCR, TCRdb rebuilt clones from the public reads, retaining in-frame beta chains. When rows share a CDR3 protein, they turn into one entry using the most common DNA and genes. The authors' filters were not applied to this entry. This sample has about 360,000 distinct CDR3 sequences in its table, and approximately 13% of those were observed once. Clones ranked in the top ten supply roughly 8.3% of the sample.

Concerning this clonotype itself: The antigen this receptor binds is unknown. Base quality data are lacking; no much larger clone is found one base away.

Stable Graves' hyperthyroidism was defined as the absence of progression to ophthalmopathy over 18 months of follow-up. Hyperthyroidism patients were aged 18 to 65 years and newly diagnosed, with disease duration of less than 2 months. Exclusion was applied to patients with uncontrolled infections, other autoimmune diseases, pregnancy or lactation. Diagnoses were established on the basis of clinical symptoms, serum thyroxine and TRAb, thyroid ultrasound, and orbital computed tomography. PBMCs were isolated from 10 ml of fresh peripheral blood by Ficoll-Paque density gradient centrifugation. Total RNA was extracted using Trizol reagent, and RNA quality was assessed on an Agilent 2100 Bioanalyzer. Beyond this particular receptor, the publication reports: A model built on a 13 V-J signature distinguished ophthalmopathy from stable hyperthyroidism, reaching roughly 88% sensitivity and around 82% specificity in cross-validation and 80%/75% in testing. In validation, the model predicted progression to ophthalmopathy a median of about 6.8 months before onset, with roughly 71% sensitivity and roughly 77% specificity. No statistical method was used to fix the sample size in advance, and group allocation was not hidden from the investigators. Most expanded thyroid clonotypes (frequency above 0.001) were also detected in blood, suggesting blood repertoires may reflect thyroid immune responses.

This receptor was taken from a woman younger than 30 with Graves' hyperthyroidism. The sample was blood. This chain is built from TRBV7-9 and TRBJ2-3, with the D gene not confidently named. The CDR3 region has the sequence CASSPEGKGDTQYF. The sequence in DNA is TGTGCCAGCAGCCCGGAAGGGAAAGGGGATACGCAGTATTTT.